Below are 30 T cell receptor beta chains sequenced from a single sample in a study of T cell repertoires in cytomegalovirus infection. TCRdb reprocessed the reads with MiXCR, giving one entry per CDR3 protein. The table includes approximately 550,000 distinct CDR3 sequences, 16% detected once. The sequencing sample was made of CD8+ T cells from PBMCs. Receptors were obtained from a human donor in good health (CMV status not recorded). Some clones in this sample may be carry-over from other donors' samples.

Details on this clonotype: One end of the junction fails to match germline, which may point to a read error. The chain is built from TRBV23-1 and TRBJ2-7; no firm D call. TRBV23-1 qualifies as an ORF whose function is uncertain. This CDR3 has 11 residues. In nucleotides, the CDR3 is TGTTTCGTGGGTTCCTCCTACGAGCAGTACTTC. Amino acid sequence: CFVGSSYEQYF.

The V gene is TRBV9, the J gene TRBJ2-5, with D tentatively TRBD1 (5 bases). Trimming took off 4 bases at V and 0 bases at J, with 13 bases between the two ends. Germline V gene data show CDR1 as SGDLS and CDR2 as YYNGEE. This CDR3 region has 15 residues. CDR3 region: CASSQGGSYQETQYF. CDR3 bases: TGTGCCAGCAGCCAGGGTGGCTCATACCAAGAGACCCAGTACTTC.

This clonotype was counted a few times. The rearrangement joins TRBV12-3 or TRBV12-4 to TRBJ2-7, with D tentatively TRBD1 (5 bases). The germline V and J ends were trimmed by 3 bases and 2 bases, with 17 bases remaining between them. The CDR3 runs 16 residues. DNA of the CDR3: TGTGCCAGCAGTTTTTTCGCACGAGACAGCCCCTACGAGCAGTACTTC. Encoded protein: CASSFFARDSPYEQYF.

The chain combines TRBV19 with TRBJ2-1, with 7 bases lining up with TRBD2. The CDR3 runs to 13 residues. The V segment lost 3 bases and the J segment 10 bases; nucleotides outside the gene matches: 6. The germline gives CDR1 LNHDA, CDR2 SQIVND (reference sequence). Written as DNA, the CDR3 is TGTGCCAGTAGTATCGCAGACGGGAGGGAGCAGTTCTTC. It encodes CASSIADGREQFF. Full variable domain (rest looked up from reference TRBV19 and TRBJ2-1): DGGITQSPKYLFRKEGQNVTLSCEQNLNHDAMYWYRQDPGQGLRLIYYSQIVNDFQKGDIAEGYSVSREKKESFPLTVTSAQKNPTAFYLCASSIADGREQFFGPGTRLTVL.

This clonotype was seen more than once but under ten times. The chain uses TRBV24-1 and TRBJ2-1, with 11 bases identical to TRBD2. V lost 0 bases, J lost 5 bases, and 5 bases stayed unmatched. The CDR3 consists of 17 residues. Germline V gives CDR1 KGHDR, CDR2 SFDVKD. As DNA, the CDR3 is TGTGCCACCAGTGATTTGCCCGGGACTAGCGGTAACAATGAGCAGTTCTTC. Protein: CATSDLPGTSGNNEQFF.

This clonotype was observed at least ten times. V and J are TRBV10-3 and TRBJ1-5, with 7 bases identical to TRBD1. Trimming took 2 bases from V and 1 from J; bases not matched to a gene: 2. This CDR3 has 15 residues. Germline-derived CDR1 and CDR2 are ENHRY and SYGVKD. The CDR3 protein is CAISEQGQSNQPQHF. DNA of the CDR3: TGTGCCATCAGTGAGCAGGGACAGAGCAATCAGCCCCAGCATTTT.

This clonotype was observed many times. CDR3 region: CASMTLSHEQYF. The CDR3 bases are TGTGCCAGCATGACCCTTTCCCACGAGCAGTACTTC. The chain employs TRBV12-3 or TRBV12-4 and TRBJ2-7; D is undetermined. The V gene lost 7 bases and the J gene lost 5 bases, with 12 bases spanning the gap. The CDR3 has 12 amino acids.

This clonotype was counted ten times or more. The chain couples TRBV6-1 to TRBJ2-7; TRBD2 matches at 13 bases. The CDR3 spans 16 residues. The V and J ends lost 8 bases and 0 bases, in that order; junction bases with no gene match: 7. Germline CDR1 MNHNS, CDR2 SASEGT. The CDR3 DNA reads TGTGCCAGCCCCGGGACTAGCGGGGCATTCTCCTACGAGCAGTACTTC. Residues: CASPGTSGAFSYEQYF.

This rearrangement joins TRBV5-1 to TRBJ2-3; 12 bases agree with TRBD2. V shed 4 bases and J 2 bases; nucleotides not matched to a gene: 14. The CDR3 length is 19 residues. CDR1 and CDR2 (germline): SGHRS, YFSETQ. DNA for the CDR3: TGCGCCAGCAGCATGGGACTAGCGGGTCTTGGAGCGATCACAGATACGCAGTATTTT. This codes for CASSMGLAGLGAITDTQYF.

This clonotype was detected ten times or more. The chain carries TRBV7-2 and TRBJ1-3, with TRBD1 as a possible D gene (5 bases). The CDR3 is 16 residues long. The germline V and J ends were trimmed by 5 bases and 0 bases, with 14 bases remaining between them. The germline CDR1 and CDR2 sequences are SGHTA and FQGNSA. The CDR3 spells CASSRRQSVSGNTIYF. CDR3 bases: TGTGCCAGCAGCCGGAGACAGAGCGTCTCTGGAAACACCATATATTTT.

This clonotype has at least ten counts. This rearrangement joins TRBV7-8 to TRBJ1-6; D is unclear. Trimming removed 3 bases at V and 0 bases at J, with 9 bases between. There are 16 residues in the CDR3. The germline gives CDR1 SGHVS, CDR2 FQNEAQ. The CDR3 reads CASSFSRFSYNSPLHF. CDR3 nucleotides: TGTGCCAGCAGCTTTTCGCGGTTCTCCTATAATTCACCCCTCCACTTT.

This clonotype has only a few counts. The chain has TRBV2 and TRBJ2-5; 10 bases agree with TRBD1. This CDR3 spans 15 amino acids. V lost 5 bases to trimming and J lost 6 bases; unmatched junction nucleotides: 9. The germline CDR1 and CDR2 sequences are SNHLY and FYNNEI. The CDR3 protein is CASSSGTGETKTQYF. The DNA of the CDR3 is TGTGCCAGCAGTTCCGGGACAGGGGAAACCAAGACCCAGTACTTC. Together with reference TRBV2 and TRBJ2-5, the CDR3 gives the full variable domain: EPEVTQTPSHQVTQMGQEVILRCVPISNHLYFYWYRQILGQKVEFLVSFYNNEISEKSEIFDDQFSVERPDGSNFTLKIRSTKLEDSAMYFCASSSGTGETKTQYFGPGTRLLVL.

This clonotype occurred many times. The chain couples TRBV15 to TRBJ2-7; D gene ambiguous. Trimming left V 1 base short and J 2 bases short, with 12 bases between. Looked up from germline, CDR1 is LNHNV and CDR2 is YYDKDF (reference sequence). CDR3 length equals 15 residues. The CDR3 reads CATSRGASVTYEQYF. The CDR3 region has the DNA TGTGCCACCAGCAGAGGAGCGTCAGTAACCTACGAGCAGTACTTC.

The chain links TRBV27 to TRBJ1-1, with D uncertain. Germline V gene lookup returns CDR1 MNHEY and CDR2 SMNVEV (reference sequence). This CDR3 contains 13 residues. Trimming pared 2 bases from V and 11 bases from J, leaving 15 bases between. Written as DNA, the CDR3 is TGTGCCAGCAGTTTAATGGGAGGGAGGATGGCTTTCTTT. Translated: CASSLMGGRMAFF.

This clonotype was counted only a few times. J is TRBJ2-5 and V is TRBV28, with TRBD1 as a possible D gene (6 bases). V was pared by 5 bases and J by 5 bases, with 15 bases between. Germline lookup yields CDR1 MDHEN and CDR2 SYDVKM. The CDR3 loop spans 14 amino acids. CDR3 sequence (DNA): TGTGCCAGCAGTCTTCTGACAGGATTCGAGACCCAGTACTTC. This codes for CASSLLTGFETQYF.

The table lists this clonotype with many counts. The chain combines TRBV7-9 with TRBJ2-7; D gene unclear. The germline CDR1 and CDR2 sequences are SEHNR and FQNEAQ (reference sequence). V was clipped by 0 bases and J by 1 base, with 10 bases between them. The CDR3 contains 15 residues. CDR3 in amino acids: CASSLAGYGSYEQYF. The CDR3 DNA follows: TGTGCCAGCAGCTTAGCTGGGTACGGGTCCTACGAGCAGTACTTC. Based on the CDR3 plus reference TRBV7-9 and TRBJ2-7, the full variable domain is DTGVSQNPRHKITKRGQNVTFRCDPISEHNRLYWYRQTLGQGPEFLTYFQNEAQLEKSRLLSDRFSAERPKGSFSTLEIQRTEQGDSAMYLCASSLAGYGSYEQYFGPGTRLTVT.

This clonotype has at least ten counts. The V gene is TRBV7-9, the J gene TRBJ2-5; D gene uncertain. Germline values: CDR1 SEHNR, CDR2 FQNEAQ (reference sequence). The CDR3 length is 15 residues. Trimming removed 0 bases at V and 5 bases at J, with 13 bases between. The chain's CDR3 is CASSLARSVRETQYF. CDR3 nucleotides: TGTGCCAGCAGCTTAGCGCGGTCAGTCCGGGAGACCCAGTACTTC.

The chain has TRBV6-1 and TRBJ1-1; no definite D call. Germline CDR1 and CDR2: MNHNS and SASEGT. The ends were cut back, 2 bases at V and 0 bases at J, with 7 bases in the middle. CDR3 length: 14 amino acids. The CDR3 loop reads CASSEQSMNTEAFF. CDR3 DNA sequence: TGTGCCAGCAGTGAACAAAGCATGAACACTGAAGCTTTCTTT.

This clonotype was observed a handful of times. The chain carries TRBV6-5 and TRBJ2-1; 10 bases match TRBD2. The CDR3 is 19 amino acids. V was pared by 5 bases and J by 4 bases, with 17 bases of the junction left unmatched. CDR1 MNHEY and CDR2 SVGAGI come from the germline V gene. DNA for the CDR3: TGTGCCAGCAGTCGATATTCTCCTTCTAGCGGGGGCCGATACAATGAGCAGTTCTTC. Its translation: CASSRYSPSSGGRYNEQFF.

This clonotype was seen repeatedly, ten times or more. This sequence joins TRBV14 and TRBJ2-1, with D unresolved. Germline V gene lookup returns CDR1 SGHDN and CDR2 FVKESK. The CDR3 consists of 13 residues. Trimming pared 5 bases from V and 5 bases from J, leaving 10 bases between. The CDR3: CASSSIWDNEQFF. The DNA of the CDR3 is TGTGCCAGCAGCTCGATTTGGGACAATGAGCAGTTCTTC.

A note on this clonotype: A much bigger clone sits one base away, suggesting this may be a read error. Lacking the conserved final phenylalanine or tryptophan, this CDR3 likely reflects a read error. The chain links TRBV7-9 to TRBJ2-5; 9 bases fit TRBD2. The CDR3 is 15 amino acids. The V gene end was trimmed by 7 bases and the J gene end by 1 base; junction bases not matched to a gene: 7. The V gene's germline CDR1 is SEHNR and CDR2 FQNEAQ (reference sequence). Here the CDR3 reads CASTLLAGTQETQYL. The CDR3 region has the DNA TGTGCCAGCACCCTCCTAGCGGGGACCCAAGAGACCCAGTACTTA.

This clonotype occurred many times. J is TRBJ1-1 and V is TRBV7-9; TRBD1 aligns across 9 bases. Germline V gene lookup returns CDR1 SEHNR and CDR2 FQNEAQ (reference sequence). The CDR3 spans 16 residues. V dropped 5 bases and J dropped 4; count of bases not matched to a gene: 11. The CDR3 DNA reads as TGTGCCAGCAGCCCCCCAGGGACAGGGAATCCCACTGAAGCTTTCTTT. Amino acids: CASSPPGTGNPTEAFF.

This clonotype was recorded at least ten times. This chain uses TRBV19 with TRBJ1-1; 8 bases agree with TRBD1. V dropped 5 bases and J dropped 8; count of bases not matched to a gene: 7. The CDR3 is 13 residues long. Germline values: CDR1 LNHDA, CDR2 SQIVND (reference sequence). The CDR3 loop is CASSGQGWKEAFF. DNA of the CDR3: TGTGCCAGTAGTGGACAGGGCTGGAAGGAAGCTTTCTTT. Complete variable domain (other parts from reference TRBV19 and TRBJ1-1): DGGITQSPKYLFRKEGQNVTLSCEQNLNHDAMYWYRQDPGQGLRLIYYSQIVNDFQKGDIAEGYSVSREKKESFPLTVTSAQKNPTAFYLCASSGQGWKEAFFGQGTRLTVV.

This clonotype was counted ten times or more. This chain links TRBV7-3 with TRBJ1-1; D is perhaps TRBD1 (5 bases). Germline V gene data show CDR1 as SGHTA and CDR2 as FQGTGA. The CDR3 spans 15 residues. Trimming took 3 bases from V and 1 from J, leaving 12 bases between them. CDR3 sequence reads: CASSFGWGRNTEAFF. In nucleotides, the CDR3 is TGTGCCAGCAGCTTTGGGTGGGGGAGGAACACTGAAGCTTTCTTT.

As regards this clonotype: In this CDR3 the conserved last residue, phenylalanine or tryptophan, is missing, so a read error is likely. The V gene is TRBV5-6, the J gene TRBJ2-7; D gene unclear. Germline CDR1 is SGHDT and CDR2 is YYEEEE. The CDR3 has 12 amino acids. V dropped 3 bases and J dropped 0 bases, with 4 bases sitting between them. CDR3 in amino acids: CASSYDSYEQYL. Here the CDR3 DNA reads TGTGCCAGCAGCTATGACTCCTACGAGCAGTACTTA.

The V and J genes are TRBV9 and TRBJ1-1, with no clear D. Trimming removed 0 bases at V and 2 bases at J, with 5 bases between. Germline-derived CDR1 and CDR2 are SGDLS and YYNGEE. The CDR3 covers 13 residues. CDR3 residues: CASSVELNTEAFF. The CDR3 coding sequence is TGTGCCAGCAGCGTAGAACTTAACACTGAAGCTTTCTTT.

The rearrangement uses TRBV7-6 and TRBJ2-6, with D uncertain. This CDR3 contains 12 residues. The germline V gene encodes CDR1 SGHVS and CDR2 FNYEAQ. The ends were cut back, 6 bases at V and 5 bases at J, with 5 bases in the middle. The CDR3 DNA reads as TGTGCCAGCAGGGCCAGGGCCAACGTCCTGACTTTC. Encoded protein: CASRARANVLTF.

A remark on this clonotype: A much more abundant neighbour one base away suggests this may be a read error. The conserved phenylalanine or tryptophan normally closing the CDR3 is absent here, so this likely arose from a read error. V usage is TRBV20-1 and J usage is TRBJ1-4, with D hard to call. The V end lost 1 base, the J end lost 5 bases, and 8 bases lay between the germline ends. The CDR3 sequence is 13 residues long. The germline V gene has CDR1 DFQATT and CDR2 SNEGSKA (reference sequence). In nucleotides, the CDR3 is TGCAGTGCTAGAGGCACGGAGAATGAAAAACTGTTTTCT. Translation gives CSARGTENEKLFS.

Of note for this clonotype: The conserved closing phenylalanine or tryptophan is absent in this CDR3, likely reflecting a read error. This chain connects TRBV6-1 to TRBJ2-2; D is undetermined. The germline V and J ends were trimmed by 0 bases and 5 bases, with 7 bases remaining between them. This CDR3 is 14 amino acids long. Germline CDR1 MNHNS, CDR2 SASEGT. DNA of the CDR3: TGTGCCAGCAGTGAAGCAGACTTTACCGGGGAGCTGTTTTTA. Translation: CASSEADFTGELFL.

This chain joins TRBV7-7 and TRBJ2-7; 8 bases align to TRBD1. This CDR3 comprises 15 residues. V gave up 5 bases and J gave up 3 bases; unmatched junction bases: 9. CDR1 and CDR2 from the germline V gene are SSHAT and FNYEAQ (reference sequence). CDR3 residues: CASSQDRGPNYEQYF. The CDR3 DNA follows: TGTGCCAGCAGCCAAGACAGGGGCCCTAACTACGAGCAGTACTTC.